What follows are 26 T cell receptor beta chains derived from one specimen sequenced in a study of cytomegalovirus exposure and HLA in healthy donors. Vbeta (60) and Jbeta (13) primers were used in the PCR. Assay used: immunoSEQ multiplex PCR; TCRdb lists only in-frame clones, some missing. The sample has about 140,000 clones; 80% are singletons. Sample: PBMCs. Receptor source: a man aged 50 to 60 in good health and CMV-seronegative.

The sample holds a few counts of this clone. This chain connects TRBV7-8 to TRBJ2-7; 7 bases line up with TRBD1. Germline V lookup: CDR1 SGHVS, CDR2 FQNEAQ. The CDR3 contains 12 residues. The ends lost 3 bases at V and 9 bases at J; junction bases unmatched: 5. CDR3 residues: CASSFTGAGQYF. The CDR3 region has the DNA TGTGCCAGCAGCTTTACAGGGGCGGGGCAGTACTTC.

The chain uses TRBV6-6 and TRBJ2-1; TRBD2 aligns across 12 bases. This CDR3 has 16 residues. Trimming cost V 4 bases and J 9 bases; bases outside gene matches: 10. Germline V gene data show CDR1 as MNHNY and CDR2 as SVGAGI (reference sequence). For the CDR3, the DNA is TGTGCCAGCAGTTCGTCGACTAGCGGGAGCGACGGTGAGCAGTTCTTC. Its protein product is CASSSSTSGSDGEQFF.

The chain has TRBV5-3 and TRBJ1-3; the D gene is possibly TRBD1 (6 bases). TRBV5-3 is an ORF; its function is uncertain. V lost 1 base and J 2 bases, leaving 16 bases between the germline ends. The length of the CDR3 is 17 residues. The CDR3: CARSLIIRGAAGNTIYF. The CDR3 bases are TGTGCCAGAAGCTTGATTATACGGGGGGCAGCTGGAAACACCATATATTTT.

The gene calls are TRBV19 and TRBJ1-2; unclear D gene. The V and J ends lost 6 bases and 2 bases respectively, with 19 bases between them. There are 16 residues in the CDR3. From germline, CDR1 is LNHDA and CDR2 SQIVND (reference sequence). The CDR3 reads CASSHPPSPMNYGYTF. DNA for the CDR3: TGTGCCAGTAGCCACCCCCCGAGCCCCATGAACTATGGCTACACCTTC.

The chain employs TRBV6-1 and TRBJ2-7; 9 bases are a match to TRBD2. The CDR3 loop spans 14 amino acids. With V trimmed by 6 bases and J by 0 bases, 3 bases remained unmatched. Germline V lookup: CDR1 MNHNS, CDR2 SASEGT. The CDR3 sequence: CASSGTSPSYEQYF. The CDR3 nucleotides read TGTGCCAGCAGCGGGACTAGCCCCTCCTACGAGCAGTACTTC.

On this clone itself: Other DNA sequences within the sample encode an identical CDR3. V gene TRBV28 combines with J gene TRBJ1-6; 11 bases line up with TRBD1. Trimming cost V 5 bases and J 10 bases; bases outside gene matches: 4. Germline CDR1 is MDHEN and CDR2 is SYDVKM. This CDR3 is 14 amino acids long. In DNA form, the CDR3 reads TGTGCCAGCAGTCCGGGACAGGGGGACTCACCCCTCCACTTT. Translating gives CASSPGQGDSPLHF. The variable domain in full, completed from reference TRBV28 and TRBJ1-6, reads DVKVTQSSRYLVKRTGEKVFLECVQDMDHENMFWYRQDPGLGLRLIYFSYDVKMKEKGDIPEGYSVSREKKERFSLILESASTNQTSMYLCASSPGQGDSPLHFGNGTRLTVT.

The V and J genes are TRBV4-1 and TRBJ1-3, with D possibly being TRBD1 (6 bases). The CDR3 is 14 amino acids. Germline V CDR1 and CDR2: MGHRA, YSYEKL. With 5 bases removed from V and 3 bases from J, the gap between germline ends came to 11 bases. CDR3 sequence reads: CASSDTGSGNTIYF. DNA for the CDR3: TGCGCCAGCAGCGACACAGGGAGTGGAAACACCATATATTTT.

The rearrangement joins TRBV11-3 to TRBJ2-1; 7 bases map to TRBD1. The V segment lost 6 bases and the J segment 3 bases; nucleotides outside the gene matches: 2. The CDR3 contains 13 residues. Germline V gene lookup returns CDR1 SGHNT and CDR2 YENEEA. The CDR3 DNA reads TGTGCCAGCAGTCGGGACAGCTACAATGAGCAGTTCTTC. It codes for CASSRDSYNEQFF.

The V and J genes are TRBV6-1 and TRBJ1-2; a possible D gene is TRBD1 (6 bases). The CDR3 has 17 amino acids. Per the germline V gene, CDR1 is MNHNS and CDR2 is SASEGT. V lost 0 bases and J 3 bases, leaving 17 bases between the germline ends. The CDR3 protein is CASSEAISTGLDYGYTF. DNA for the CDR3: TGTGCCAGCAGTGAAGCGATATCGACAGGCCTTGACTATGGCTACACCTTC.

This chain links TRBV19 with TRBJ2-6; 8 nucleotides agree with TRBD1. The CDR3 runs to 15 residues. Trimming removed 7 bases from V and 4 bases from J; junction bases left unmatched: 6. Per germline, CDR1 LNHDA and CDR2 SQIVND (reference sequence). Here the CDR3 reads CASNHRGSGANVLTF. As DNA, the CDR3 is TGTGCCAGTAATCACAGGGGGTCAGGGGCCAACGTCCTGACTTTC.

The chain combines TRBV5-4 with TRBJ2-5; 10 bases fit TRBD2. The J call may be in error: the DNA end matches TRBJ2-7 better. The germline V gene has CDR1 SGHNT and CDR2 YYREEE (reference sequence). The CDR3 loop spans 17 amino acids. This chain's CDR3 is CASSDQTHSGGNYEQYF. CDR3 in DNA: TGTGCCAGCAGCGATCAAACCCATAGCGGGGGGAACTACGAGCAGTACTTC.

This rearrangement joins TRBV2 to TRBJ1-2; no reliable D call. This CDR3 spans 13 amino acids. CDR1 and CDR2 (germline): SNHLY, FYNNEI. V dropped 4 bases and J dropped 4 bases, with 10 bases sitting between them. The CDR3, as DNA: TGTGCCAGCAGTGCGGTTTCAGGCTATGGCTACACCTTC. This gives the protein CASSAVSGYGYTF. Drawing the rest from reference TRBV2 and TRBJ1-2, the complete variable domain is EPEVTQTPSHQVTQMGQEVILRCVPISNHLYFYWYRQILGQKVEFLVSFYNNEISEKSEIFDDQFSVERPDGSNFTLKIRSTKLEDSAMYFCASSAVSGYGYTFGSGTRLTVV.

This chain joins TRBV13 and TRBJ2-7; 8 nucleotides match TRBD2. This CDR3 region has 14 residues. From germline, CDR1 is PRHDT and CDR2 FYEKMQ (reference sequence). Trimming took 4 bases from V and 7 from J; bases not matched to a gene: 9. The CDR3 sequence is CASSSGRGFGEQYF. Written as DNA, the CDR3 is TGTGCCAGCAGCTCCGGGAGGGGGTTTGGGGAGCAGTACTTC.

J is TRBJ1-1 and V is TRBV16, with 9 bases identical to TRBD1. Germline CDR1 KGHSY, CDR2 FQNENV. The CDR3 runs 17 residues. V dropped 0 bases and J dropped 3; count of bases not matched to a gene: 8. CDR3 amino acids: CASSQSHRDRAYTEAFF. The CDR3 DNA is TGTGCCAGCAGCCAATCCCACCGGGACAGGGCCTACACTGAAGCTTTCTTT.

J is TRBJ1-3 and V is TRBV29-1; D uncertain. CDR1 and CDR2 from the germline V gene are SQVTM and ANQGSEA. The CDR3 has 14 residues. Deletions cut 7 bases from V and 2 bases from J, with 15 bases between. CDR3 protein: CSAVRGSTGNTIYF. In nucleotides, the CDR3 is TGCAGCGCCGTTCGCGGGAGTACTGGAAACACCATATATTTT.

This sequence joins TRBV11-3 and TRBJ2-5; 8 bases are shared with TRBD1. This CDR3 is 15 amino acids long. Germline V gene data show CDR1 as SGHNT and CDR2 as YENEEA. The ends lost 2 bases at V and 5 bases at J; junction bases unmatched: 7. DNA of the CDR3: TGTGCCAGCAGCTTACAGGACAGGGATATCGAGACCCAGTACTTC. Its translation: CASSLQDRDIETQYF.

The V and J genes are TRBV12-5 and TRBJ1-5; D is unresolved. CDR3 length equals 15 residues. Trimming removed 1 base at V and 1 base at J, with 8 bases between. Germline values: CDR1 LGHNT, CDR2 FRNRAP. CDR3 in amino acids: CASGLAQSSNQPQHF. CDR3 nucleotides: TGTGCTAGTGGTTTGGCCCAGTCGAGCAATCAGCCCCAGCATTTT.

This clone was seen only a few times. The V call is TRBV5-1, the J call TRBJ2-5; perhaps TRBD2 as D (6 bases). This CDR3 contains 13 residues. V shed 4 bases and J shed 11 bases, with 18 bases lying between them. Germline V gene sequence: CDR1 SGHRS, CDR2 YFSETQ. CDR3 DNA: TGCGCCAGCAGCAGAGGGGATCATCGGGAGCAGTACTTC. Encoded protein: CASSRGDHREQYF.

The V call is TRBV2, the J call TRBJ1-5; 11 positions agree with TRBD1. CDR3 length equals 15 residues. CDR1 SNHLY and CDR2 FYNNEI come from the germline V gene. The trim removed 3 bases at V and 6 bases at J, leaving 4 bases unmatched. CDR3 bases: TGTGCCAGCAGTGAGGACAGGGGGCTATTTCAGCCCCAGCATTTT. It yields the protein CASSEDRGLFQPQHF.

The chain carries TRBV6-5 and TRBJ1-2, with D uncertain. Per germline, CDR1 MNHEY and CDR2 SVGAGI. Trimming pared 2 bases from V and 4 bases from J, leaving 14 bases between. The CDR3 has 15 residues. CDR3 bases: TGTGCCAGCAGTTACGACGGAGGGAGATCCTATGGCTACACCTTC. It is translated as CASSYDGGRSYGYTF.

The V and J genes are TRBV2 and TRBJ2-2, with 9 bases lining up with TRBD1. CDR3 length equals 15 residues. Trimming took 4 bases from V and 7 from J; bases not matched to a gene: 7. Germline values: CDR1 SNHLY, CDR2 FYNNEI. The CDR3 bases are TGTGCCAGCAGTGCCCAACAGGGGGCGGGCGGGGAGCTGTTTTTT. Its protein product is CASSAQQGAGGELFF.

Details on this clone: Because it lacks the conserved phenylalanine or tryptophan at the end, this CDR3 is likely a read error. Because the CDR3's place on the DNA is in doubt, the DNA is left out and the CDR3 is given as listed by TCRdb. V is TRBV6-1 and J is TRBJ1-2; the table's D call, TRBD1, has no DNA check behind it. Germline V gives CDR1 MNHNS, CDR2 SASEGT. The CDR3 is 11 amino acids in total, end residues counted. CDR3: CASSLWTNPVI.

The chain has TRBV6-5 and TRBJ1-5; D uncertain. V shed 6 bases and J shed 1 base, with 13 bases lying between them. The CDR3 contains 15 residues. Germline-derived CDR1 and CDR2 are MNHEY and SVGAGI. The CDR3, as DNA: TGTGCCAGCAGGGCCTCCCCCTTGAGCAATCAGCCCCAGCATTTT. Translated: CASRASPLSNQPQHF.

There are a few counts of this clone. The rearrangement uses TRBV5-5 and TRBJ1-1, with D unresolved. V lost 4 bases and J 0 bases, leaving 13 bases between the germline ends. CDR1 is SGHKS and CDR2 is YYEKEE in the germline V gene (reference sequence). This CDR3 has 15 amino acids. The DNA for the CDR3 is TGTGCCAGCAGCCTACCGGACTTCCTGAACACTGAAGCTTTCTTT. As protein: CASSLPDFLNTEAFF.

The chain carries TRBV19 and TRBJ2-7; D gene ambiguous. V lost 4 bases and J lost 0, with 7 bases in between. The CDR3 consists of 13 residues. Germline V gene data show CDR1 as LNHDA and CDR2 as SQIVND (reference sequence). The CDR3 coding sequence is TGTGCCAGTAGTAGCGGCACCTCCTACGAGCAGTACTTC. This sequence encodes CASSSGTSYEQYF.

J is TRBJ1-5 and V is TRBV18, with TRBD1 matching over 7 bases. CDR1 and CDR2 from the germline V gene are KGHSH and LQKENI. The CDR3 has 19 amino acids. V was pared by 5 bases and J by 3 bases, with 19 bases of the junction left unmatched. CDR3 coding DNA: TGTGCCAGCTCAAGCGGACAGGACTTACATTTAAACATCAATCAGCCCCAGCATTTT. This encodes CASSSGQDLHLNINQPQHF.